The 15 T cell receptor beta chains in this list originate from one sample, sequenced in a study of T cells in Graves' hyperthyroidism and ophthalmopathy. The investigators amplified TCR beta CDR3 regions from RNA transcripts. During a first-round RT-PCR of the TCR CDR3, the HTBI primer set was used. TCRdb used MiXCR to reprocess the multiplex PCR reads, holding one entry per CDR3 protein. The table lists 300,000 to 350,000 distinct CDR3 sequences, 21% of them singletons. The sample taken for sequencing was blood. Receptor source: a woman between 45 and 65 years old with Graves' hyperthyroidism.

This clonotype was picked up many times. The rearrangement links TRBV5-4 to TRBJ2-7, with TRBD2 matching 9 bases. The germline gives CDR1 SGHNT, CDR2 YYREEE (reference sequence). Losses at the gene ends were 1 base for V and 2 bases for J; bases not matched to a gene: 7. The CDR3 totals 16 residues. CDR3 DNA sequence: TGTGCCAGCAGCTTGTTTAGCGGGAGTTCGACCTACGAGCAGTACTTC. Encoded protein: CASSLFSGSSTYEQYF.

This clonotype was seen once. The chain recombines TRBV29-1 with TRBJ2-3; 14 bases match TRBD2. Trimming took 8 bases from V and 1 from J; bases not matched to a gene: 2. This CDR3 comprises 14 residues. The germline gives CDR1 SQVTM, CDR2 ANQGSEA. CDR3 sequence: CSKTSGGGTDTQYF. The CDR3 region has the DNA TGCAGCAAGACTAGCGGGGGGGGCACAGATACGCAGTATTTT.

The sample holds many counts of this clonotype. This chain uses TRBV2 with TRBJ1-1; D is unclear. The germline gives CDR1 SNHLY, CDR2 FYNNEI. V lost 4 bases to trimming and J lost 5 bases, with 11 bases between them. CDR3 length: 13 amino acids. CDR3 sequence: CASSGQIQTEAFF. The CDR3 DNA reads TGTGCCAGCAGTGGGCAGATCCAGACTGAAGCTTTCTTT.

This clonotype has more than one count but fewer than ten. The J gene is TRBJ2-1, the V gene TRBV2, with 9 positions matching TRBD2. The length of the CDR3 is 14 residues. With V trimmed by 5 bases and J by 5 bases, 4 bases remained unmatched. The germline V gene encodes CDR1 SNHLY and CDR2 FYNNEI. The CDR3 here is CASSKTSGNNEQFF. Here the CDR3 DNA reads TGTGCCAGCAGTAAGACTAGCGGTAACAATGAGCAGTTCTTC. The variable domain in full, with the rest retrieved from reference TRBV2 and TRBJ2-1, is EPEVTQTPSHQVTQMGQEVILRCVPISNHLYFYWYRQILGQKVEFLVSFYNNEISEKSEIFDDQFSVERPDGSNFTLKIRSTKLEDSAMYFCASSKTSGNNEQFFGPGTRLTVL.

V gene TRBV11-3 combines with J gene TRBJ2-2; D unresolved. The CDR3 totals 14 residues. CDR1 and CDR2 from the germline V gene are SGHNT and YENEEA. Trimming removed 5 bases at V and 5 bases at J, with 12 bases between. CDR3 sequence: CASSPIGRTGELFF. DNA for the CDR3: TGTGCCAGCAGCCCCATCGGGCGAACCGGGGAGCTGTTTTTT.

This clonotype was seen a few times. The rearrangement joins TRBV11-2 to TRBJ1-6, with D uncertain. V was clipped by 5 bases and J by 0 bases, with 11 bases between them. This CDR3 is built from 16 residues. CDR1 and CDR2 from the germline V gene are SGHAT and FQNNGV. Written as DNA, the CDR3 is TGTGCCAGCAGCAATGACCCCGGCTCCTATAATTCACCCCTCCACTTT. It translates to CASSNDPGSYNSPLHF.

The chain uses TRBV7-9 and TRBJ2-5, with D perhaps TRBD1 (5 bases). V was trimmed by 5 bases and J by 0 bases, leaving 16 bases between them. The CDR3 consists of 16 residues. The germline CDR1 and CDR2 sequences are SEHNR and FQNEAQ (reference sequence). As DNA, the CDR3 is TGTGCCAGCAGCCAAGTCGGACACTTGTACCAAGAGACCCAGTACTTC. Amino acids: CASSQVGHLYQETQYF.

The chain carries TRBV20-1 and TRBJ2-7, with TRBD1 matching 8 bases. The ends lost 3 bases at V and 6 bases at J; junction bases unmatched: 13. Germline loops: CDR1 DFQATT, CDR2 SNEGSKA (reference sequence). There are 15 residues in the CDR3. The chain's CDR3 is CSASQPGTGASEQYF. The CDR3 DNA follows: TGCAGTGCTAGTCAGCCCGGGACAGGAGCCTCCGAGCAGTACTTC.

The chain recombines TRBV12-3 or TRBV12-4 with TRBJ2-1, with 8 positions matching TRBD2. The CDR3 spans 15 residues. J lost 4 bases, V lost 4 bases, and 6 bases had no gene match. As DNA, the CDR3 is TGTGCCAGCAGTTCTAAAGCGGGGGAGTACAATGAGCAGTTCTTC. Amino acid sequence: CASSSKAGEYNEQFF.

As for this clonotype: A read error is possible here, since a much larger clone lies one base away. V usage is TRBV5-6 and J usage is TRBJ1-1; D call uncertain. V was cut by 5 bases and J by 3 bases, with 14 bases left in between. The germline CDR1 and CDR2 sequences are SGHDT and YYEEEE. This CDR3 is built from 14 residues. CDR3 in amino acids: CASRVPGIDTEAFF. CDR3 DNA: TGTGCCAGCAGGGTTCCGGGGATCGACACTGAAGCTTTCTTT. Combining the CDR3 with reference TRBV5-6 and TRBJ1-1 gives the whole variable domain DAGVTQSPTHLIKTRGQQVTLRCSPKSGHDTVSWYQQALGQGPQFIFQYYEEEERQRGNFPDRFSGHQFPNYSSELNVNALLLGDSALYLCASRVPGIDTEAFFGQGTRLTVV.

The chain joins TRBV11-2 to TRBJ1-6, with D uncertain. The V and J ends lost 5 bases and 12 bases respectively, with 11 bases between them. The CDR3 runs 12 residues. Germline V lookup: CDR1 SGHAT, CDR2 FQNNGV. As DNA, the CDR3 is TGTGCCAGCAGCCCCGCCTACGTACCCCTCCACTTT. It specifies CASSPAYVPLHF.

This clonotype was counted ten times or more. The CDR3 protein is CASSILPTGQGAPQQFF. CDR3 coding DNA: TGTGCCAGTAGTATTCTTCCGACGGGACAGGGGGCTCCTCAGCAGTTCTTC. The V call is TRBV19, the J call TRBJ2-1; 12 bases line up with TRBD1. Trimming removed 3 bases from V and 11 bases from J; junction bases left unmatched: 14. CDR1 is LNHDA and CDR2 is SQIVND in the germline V gene (reference sequence). The CDR3 runs to 17 residues.

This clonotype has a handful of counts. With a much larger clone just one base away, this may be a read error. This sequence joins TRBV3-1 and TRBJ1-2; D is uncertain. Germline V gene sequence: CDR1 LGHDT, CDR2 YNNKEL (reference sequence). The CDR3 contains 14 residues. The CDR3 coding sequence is TGTGCCAGCAACCAAGCGCCCGTTTCGGAAGGCTACACCTTC. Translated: CASNQAPVSEGYTF.

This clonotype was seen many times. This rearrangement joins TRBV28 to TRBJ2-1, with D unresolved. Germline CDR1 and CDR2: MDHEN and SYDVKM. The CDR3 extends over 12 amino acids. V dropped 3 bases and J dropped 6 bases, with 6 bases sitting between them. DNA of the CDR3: TGTGCCAGCAGTTTTAAAGGCAATGAGCAGTTCTTC. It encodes CASSFKGNEQFF.

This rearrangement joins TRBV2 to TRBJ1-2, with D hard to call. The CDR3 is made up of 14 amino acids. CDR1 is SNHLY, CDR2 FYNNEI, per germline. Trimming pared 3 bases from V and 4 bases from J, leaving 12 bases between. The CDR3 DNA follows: TGTGCCAGCAGTGAGAAGGCAGGTCGCTATGGCTACACCTTC. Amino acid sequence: CASSEKAGRYGYTF.